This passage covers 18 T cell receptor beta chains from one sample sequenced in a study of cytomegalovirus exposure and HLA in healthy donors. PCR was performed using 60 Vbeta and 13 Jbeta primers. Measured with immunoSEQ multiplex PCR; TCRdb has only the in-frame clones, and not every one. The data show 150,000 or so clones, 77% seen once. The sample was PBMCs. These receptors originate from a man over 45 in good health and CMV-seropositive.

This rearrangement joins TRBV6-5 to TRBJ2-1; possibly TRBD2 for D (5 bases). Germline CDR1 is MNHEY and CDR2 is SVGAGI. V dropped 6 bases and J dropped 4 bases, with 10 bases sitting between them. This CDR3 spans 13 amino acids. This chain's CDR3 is CASSQDWYNEQFF. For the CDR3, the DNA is TGTGCCAGCAGCCAGGACTGGTACAATGAGCAGTTCTTC.

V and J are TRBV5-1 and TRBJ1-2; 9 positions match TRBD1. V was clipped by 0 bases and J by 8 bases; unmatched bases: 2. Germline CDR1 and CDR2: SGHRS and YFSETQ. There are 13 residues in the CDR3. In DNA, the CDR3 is TGCGCCAGCAGCTTGGGGACAGGGGAAGGCTACACCTTC. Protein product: CASSLGTGEGYTF.

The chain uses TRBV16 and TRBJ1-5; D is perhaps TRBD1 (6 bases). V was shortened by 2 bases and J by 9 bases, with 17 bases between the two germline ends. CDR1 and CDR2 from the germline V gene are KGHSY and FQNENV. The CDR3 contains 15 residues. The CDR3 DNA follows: TGTGCCAGCAGCCAAGACAGGTCCTCTTATAGGCCCCAGCATTTT. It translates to CASSQDRSSYRPQHF.

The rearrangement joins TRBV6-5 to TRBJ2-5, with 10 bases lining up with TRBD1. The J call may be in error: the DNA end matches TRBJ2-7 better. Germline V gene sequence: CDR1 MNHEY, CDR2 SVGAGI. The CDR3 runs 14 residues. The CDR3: CASSWDRGSYEQYF. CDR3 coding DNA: TGTGCCAGCAGTTGGGACAGGGGCTCCTACGAGCAGTACTTC.

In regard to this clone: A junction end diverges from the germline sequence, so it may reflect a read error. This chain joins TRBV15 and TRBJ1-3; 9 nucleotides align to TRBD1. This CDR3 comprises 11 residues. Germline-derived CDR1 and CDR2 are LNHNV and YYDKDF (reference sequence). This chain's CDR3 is CATSRGGDRDF. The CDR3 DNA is TGTGCCACCAGCAGAGGAGGGGACAGGGATTTT.

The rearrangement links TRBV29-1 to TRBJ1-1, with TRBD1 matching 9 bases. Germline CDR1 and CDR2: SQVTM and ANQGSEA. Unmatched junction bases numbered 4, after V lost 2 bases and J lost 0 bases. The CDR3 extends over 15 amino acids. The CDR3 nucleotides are TGCAGCGTTGAAACAGGGGGCCCCCTGAACACTGAAGCTTTCTTT. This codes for CSVETGGPLNTEAFF.

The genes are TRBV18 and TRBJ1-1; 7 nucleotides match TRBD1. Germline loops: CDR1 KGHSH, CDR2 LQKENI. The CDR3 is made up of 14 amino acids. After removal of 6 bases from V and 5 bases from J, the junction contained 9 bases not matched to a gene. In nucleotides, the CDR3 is TGTGCCAGCTCTCCCGACAGGGACGGTACTGAAGCTTTCTTT. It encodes CASSPDRDGTEAFF.

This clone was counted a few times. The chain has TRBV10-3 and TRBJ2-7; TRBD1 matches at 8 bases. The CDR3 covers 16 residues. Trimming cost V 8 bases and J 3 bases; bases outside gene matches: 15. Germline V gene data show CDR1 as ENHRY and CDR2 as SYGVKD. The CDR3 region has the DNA TGTGCCATCGGAGGGACAGGTCTTACCGCAAGCTACGAGCAGTACTTC. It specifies CAIGGTGLTASYEQYF.

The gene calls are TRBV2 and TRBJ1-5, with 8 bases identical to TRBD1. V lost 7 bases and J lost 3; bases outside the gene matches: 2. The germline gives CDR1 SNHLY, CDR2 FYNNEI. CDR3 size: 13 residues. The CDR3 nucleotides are TGTGCCAGCAAGGACAGGGACAATCAGCCCCAGCATTTT. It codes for CASKDRDNQPQHF. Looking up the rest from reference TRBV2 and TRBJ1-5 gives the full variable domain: EPEVTQTPSHQVTQMGQEVILRCVPISNHLYFYWYRQILGQKVEFLVSFYNNEISEKSEIFDDQFSVERPDGSNFTLKIRSTKLEDSAMYFCASKDRDNQPQHFGDGTRLSIL.

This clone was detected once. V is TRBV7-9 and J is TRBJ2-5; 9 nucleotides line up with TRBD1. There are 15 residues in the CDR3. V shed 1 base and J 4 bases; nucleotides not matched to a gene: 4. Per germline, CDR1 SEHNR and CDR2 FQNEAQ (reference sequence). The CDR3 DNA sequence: TGTGCCAGCAGCTTAGGGTGGACAGGGGTAGAGACCCAGTACTTC. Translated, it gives CASSLGWTGVETQYF.

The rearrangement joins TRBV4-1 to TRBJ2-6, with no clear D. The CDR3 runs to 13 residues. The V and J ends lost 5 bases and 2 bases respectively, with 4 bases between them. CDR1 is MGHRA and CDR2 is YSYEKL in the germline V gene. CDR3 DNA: TGCGCCAGCAGCACTGCTGGGGCCAACGTCCTGACTTTC. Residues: CASSTAGANVLTF.

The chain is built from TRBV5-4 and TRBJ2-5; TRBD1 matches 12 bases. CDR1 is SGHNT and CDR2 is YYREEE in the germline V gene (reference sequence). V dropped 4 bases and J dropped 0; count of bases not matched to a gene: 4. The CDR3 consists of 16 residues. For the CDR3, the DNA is TGTGCCAGCAGCAAAGGGACAGGGGGCGACCAAGAGACCCAGTACTTC. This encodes CASSKGTGGDQETQYF.

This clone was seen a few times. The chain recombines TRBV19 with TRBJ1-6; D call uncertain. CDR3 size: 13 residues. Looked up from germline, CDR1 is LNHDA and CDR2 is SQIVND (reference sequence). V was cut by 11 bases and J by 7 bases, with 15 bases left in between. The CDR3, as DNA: TGTGCCGGGTCGGAGGATTGGAATTCACCCCTCCACTTT. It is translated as CAGSEDWNSPLHF.

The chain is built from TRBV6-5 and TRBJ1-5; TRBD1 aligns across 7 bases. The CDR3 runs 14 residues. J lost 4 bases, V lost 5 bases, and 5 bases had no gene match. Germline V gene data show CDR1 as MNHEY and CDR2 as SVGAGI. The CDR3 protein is CASSIQGWNQPQHF. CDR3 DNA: TGTGCCAGCAGTATACAGGGGTGGAATCAGCCCCAGCATTTT.

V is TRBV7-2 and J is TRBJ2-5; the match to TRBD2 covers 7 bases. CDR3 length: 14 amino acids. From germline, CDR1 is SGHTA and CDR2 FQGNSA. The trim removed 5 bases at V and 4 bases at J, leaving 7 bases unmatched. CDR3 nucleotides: TGTGCCAGCAGCACTAATGGGGGGGGAGAGACCCAGTACTTC. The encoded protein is CASSTNGGGETQYF.

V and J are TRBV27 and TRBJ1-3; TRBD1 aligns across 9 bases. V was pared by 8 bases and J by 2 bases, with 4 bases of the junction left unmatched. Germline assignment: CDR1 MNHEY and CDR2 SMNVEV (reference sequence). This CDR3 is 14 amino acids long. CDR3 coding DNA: TGTGCCAGCGGTTACAGGGGGCCTGGAAACACCATATATTTT. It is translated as CASGYRGPGNTIYF.

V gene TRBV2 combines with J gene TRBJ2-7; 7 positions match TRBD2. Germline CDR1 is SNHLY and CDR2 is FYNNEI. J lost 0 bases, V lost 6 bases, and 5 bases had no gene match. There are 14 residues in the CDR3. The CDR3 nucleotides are TGTGCCAGCAGATTCCGGGAGGCCTCCTACGAGCAGTACTTC. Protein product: CASRFREASYEQYF.

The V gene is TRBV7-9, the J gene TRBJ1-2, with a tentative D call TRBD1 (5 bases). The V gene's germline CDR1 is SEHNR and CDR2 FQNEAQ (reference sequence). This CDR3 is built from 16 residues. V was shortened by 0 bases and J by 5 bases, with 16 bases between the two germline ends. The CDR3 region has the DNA TGTGCCAGCAGCTTAGCGGGTCGGGGGGGACCTTATGGCTACACCTTC. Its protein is CASSLAGRGGPYGYTF.